This entry describes one T cell receptor beta chain. The data derive from a study of shared clonotypes between healthy human individuals. Study context: Serving as donors were two women and a few men, whose ages spanned 18 to 49.

From germline, CDR1 is LGHNA and CDR2 YSLEER. The V segment lost 0 bases and the J segment 5 bases; nucleotides outside the gene matches: 5. There are 15 residues in the CDR3. Some clones are missing from TCRdb's copy, which holds only in-frame ones; the method was immunoSEQ multiplex PCR. This repertoire shows about 2.4 million clones, approximately 94% found once; its top ten account for about 0.34%. V usage is TRBV4-3 and J usage is TRBJ1-2; 8 bases map to TRBD1. The sequence came from a man younger than 30 in good health. Some clones in this sample may be carry-over from other donors' samples. The sample was naive CD4+ T cells from PBMCs. Documented subset: CD45RA+ positively selected. CDR3 loop: CASSQEARGRYGYTF. CDR3 DNA sequence: TGCGCCAGCAGCCAAGAAGCCAGGGGGCGATATGGCTACACCTTC.